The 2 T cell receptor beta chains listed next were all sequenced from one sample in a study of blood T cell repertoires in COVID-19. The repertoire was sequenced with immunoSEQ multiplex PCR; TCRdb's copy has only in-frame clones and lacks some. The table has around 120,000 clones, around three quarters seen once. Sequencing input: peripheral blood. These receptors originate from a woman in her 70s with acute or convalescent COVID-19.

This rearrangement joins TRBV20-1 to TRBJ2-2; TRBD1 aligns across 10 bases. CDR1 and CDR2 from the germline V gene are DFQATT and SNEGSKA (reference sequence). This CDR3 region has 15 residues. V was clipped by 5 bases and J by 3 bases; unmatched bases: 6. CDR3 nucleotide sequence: TGCAGTGCTCGTGCGGGGACAGGGGACACCGGGGAGCTGTTTTTT. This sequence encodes CSARAGTGDTGELFF.

DNA of the CDR3: TGTGCCAGCAGCCAACCCGGGGGGCCCCAAGAGACCCAGTACTTC. As protein: CASSQPGGPQETQYF. The V gene is TRBV3-1 (or the pseudogene TRBV3-2), the J gene TRBJ2-5, with D possibly matching TRBD2 (7 bases). Trimming left V 2 bases short and J 1 base short, with 11 bases between. The CDR3 runs 15 residues. CDR1 and CDR2 (germline): LGHDT, YNNKEL (reference sequence).